This T cell receptor beta chain was retrieved from a study of OX40 agonist ivuxolimab in advanced cancers. Background on the study: Therapy given before enrollment (anti-PD-1, anti-PD-L1 or anti-CTLA-4) was allowed, and around 44% had some. Findings of the study overall: Expanded clones tended on average to be more numerous among CD8+ T cells than CD4+.

This table comes from immunoSEQ multiplex PCR, and its TCRdb copy is limited to in-frame clones, with some not included. There are around 70,000 clones in the sample; roughly 80% occur only once, and 6% to 8% lies in the top ten. Points on this clone: Its specificity is not known.

The CDR3 has 15 residues. Germline CDR1 and CDR2: LNHDA and SQIVND (reference sequence). Trimming stripped 3 bases from V and 4 bases from J, with 13 bases between. This sequence joins TRBV19 and TRBJ1-3; D unclear. The TCR was taken from an adult with an advanced solid tumor such as melanoma, head and neck, liver or kidney cancer. The material was CD4+ or CD8+ T cells sorted from blood, obtained in a trial of the OX40 agonist ivuxolimab. DNA of the CDR3: TGTGCCAGTAGTATCCTCTCCTCCTCCGGAAACACCATATATTTT. Protein: CASSILSSSGNTIYF.